Reported below is one T cell receptor beta chain. Its antigen is undetermined. This entry comes from a study of cytomegalovirus exposure and HLA in healthy donors. With 60 Vbeta and 13 Jbeta primers, the PCR was carried out. Assay used: immunoSEQ multiplex PCR; TCRdb lists only in-frame clones, some missing. The data show about 160,000 clones, around 80% seen once. The CDR3 loop spans 16 amino acids. V was pared by 7 bases and J by 0 bases, with 8 bases of the junction left unmatched. Germline V CDR1 and CDR2: SGHRS, YFSETQ. Findings and caveats of the study: A reported reduction in N-insertions relative to the 666-donor mean was seen in an Asian-associated ancestry cluster in a later analysis. The authors later linked a missense DCLRE1C variant to TCR beta V- and J-gene trimming. Through in vitro validation, three CMV-associated chains were shown to be specific for CMV antigens. There was a cluster of highly shared sequence variants that was likely a sequencing artifact.

Source material: PBMCs. The TCR was taken from a woman between 45 and 65 years old in good health and CMV-seropositive. J is TRBJ2-3 and V is TRBV5-1; TRBD1 matches at 10 bases. CDR3 amino acids: CASRRDRGRSTDTQYF. The CDR3, as DNA: TGCGCCAGCCGACGCGACAGGGGGCGAAGCACAGATACGCAGTATTTT.